Listed below are T cell receptor beta chains from one sample, sequenced in a study of graft-versus-host responses after intestinal transplantation. Profiling relied on immunoSEQ multiplex PCR, and the TCRdb table lists in-frame clones only, not all of them. The data contain about 20,000 clones, more than 85% of them singletons. The source was PBMCs, collected 23 days after intestinal transplant. These receptors all come from a human patient who received an intestinal transplant, so some T cells may come from the graft donor. CDR3s include the opening cysteine and the closing phenylalanine or tryptophan. The D gene is left open where the match is weak. Rows may omit the clone size; those that give it use once, few, many or a size class.

CASSASGGLADLNEQFF,TGTGCCAGCAGCGCTAGCGGCGGGCTAGCTGACCTCAATGAGCAGTTCTTC,.,TRBD2,TRBJ2-1,TRBV9
CASSFPGGYEQYF,TGTGCCAGCAGTTTCCCGGGGGGGTACGAGCAGTACTTC,.,TRBD2,TRBJ2-7,TRBV6-6
CASNPQPQETQYF,TGCGCCAGCAATCCACAGCCCCAAGAGACCCAGTACTTC,.,.,TRBJ2-5,TRBV5-1
CASSGLVIEQFF,TGTGCCAGCAGTGGACTAGTAATTGAGCAGTTCTTC,.,.,TRBJ2-1,TRBV2
CASSLAGAGVFSYEQYF,TGTGCCAGCAGCTTAGCGGGGGCGGGAGTGTTCTCCTACGAGCAGTACTTC,.,.,TRBJ2-7,TRBV7-9
CASSWGGSDDYEQYF,TGTGCCAGCAGTTGGGGTGGTAGTGATGACTACGAGCAGTACTTC,.,.,TRBJ2-7,TRBV28
CASSFRDRNYEQYF,TGTGCCAGCAGCTTCCGGGACAGAAACTACGAGCAGTACTTC,.,TRBD1,TRBJ2-7,TRBV7-9
CASSLESGETQYF,TGTGCCAGCAGCTTAGAATCGGGAGAGACCCAGTACTTC,.,.,TRBJ2-5,TRBV11-2
CASSERSVLVGGYTF,TGTGCCAGCAGTGAGAGATCCGTTCTCGTGGGGGGCTACACCTTC,.,.,TRBJ1-2,TRBV6-1
CASSESAGTGNTIYF,TGCGCCAGCAGTGAGTCTGCAGGGACTGGAAACACCATATATTTT,few,.,TRBJ1-3,TRBV10-2
CASSLGAPGTEAFF,TGTGCCAGCAGCTTGGGGGCGCCGGGCACTGAAGCTTTCTTT,.,.,TRBJ1-1,TRBV5-6
CATSRDMQAGVEYF,TGTGCCACCAGCAGAGATATGCAGGCGGGGGTTGAGTACTTC,once,TRBD2,TRBJ2-5,TRBV15
CASSFQGGEAFF,TGTGCCAGCAGCTTCCAGGGAGGTGAAGCTTTCTTT,.,.,TRBJ1-1,TRBV7-9
CASSLWGPNSPLHF,TGTGCCAGCAGCTTATGGGGGCCTAATTCACCCCTCCACTTT,.,.,TRBJ1-6,TRBV27
CASSLGGPGEPQHF,TGCGCCAGCAGCTTGGGGGGGCCGGGGGAGCCCCAGCATTTT,.,.,TRBJ1-5,TRBV5-1
CASSAQGNQPQHF,TGTGCCAGCAGCGCGCAGGGGAATCAGCCCCAGCATTTT,.,.,TRBJ1-5,TRBV9
CASSSRTGSNQPQHF,TGTGCCAGCAGTTCCCGGACAGGTAGCAATCAGCCCCAGCATTTT,.,TRBD1,TRBJ1-5,TRBV6-5
CASSQQGPNYGYTF,TGTGCCAGCAGCCAACAGGGTCCTAACTATGGCTACACCTTC,.,.,TRBJ1-2,TRBV5-4
CASPRGNEQFF,TGTGCCAGCCCCAGGGGCAATGAGCAGTTCTTC,once,.,TRBJ2-1,TRBV28
CASSRMVAGGPSFGDEQFF,TGTGCCAGCAGCCGGATGGTAGCGGGAGGGCCCTCGTTCGGGGATGAGCAGTTCTTC,.,TRBD2,TRBJ2-1,TRBV4-2
CASSLLAGGYNEQFF,TGTGCCAGCAGCTTACTAGCGGGGGGCTACAATGAGCAGTTCTTC,.,TRBD2,TRBJ2-1,TRBV7-2
CSAFPVQGQAHGYTF,TGCAGCGCCTTTCCCGTCCAGGGACAGGCGCATGGCTACACCTTC,.,TRBD1,TRBJ1-2,TRBV29-1
CAISESIRGNPGNTIYF,TGTGCCATCAGTGAGTCGATTCGGGGGAACCCTGGAAACACCATATATTTT,.,.,TRBJ1-3,TRBV10-3
CASSFAVGSGNTIYF,TGTGCCAGTAGTTTTGCGGTAGGCTCTGGAAACACCATATATTTT,.,.,TRBJ1-3,TRBV19
CASSYTGTAGYEQYF,TGTGCCAGCAGCTACACCGGGACAGCGGGGTACGAGCAGTACTTC,.,.,TRBJ2-7,TRBV7-9
CASSEGVRDTQYF,TGCGCCAGCAGTGAGGGGGTCAGGGATACGCAGTATTTT,.,.,TRBJ2-3,TRBV10-2
CASSPGGRTEAFF,TGTGCCAGCTCACCAGGGGGAAGGACTGAAGCTTTCTTT,.,.,TRBJ1-1,TRBV18
CASSSIVTANTEAFF,TGTGCCAGTAGTTCCATCGTTACAGCAAACACTGAAGCTTTCTTT,.,.,TRBJ1-1,TRBV19
CASSVQPYEQYF,TGTGCCAGCAGCGTACAGCCCTACGAGCAGTACTTC,.,.,TRBJ2-7,TRBV9
CATSTRLAGGLDYNEQFF,TGTGCCACCAGCACTCGACTAGCGGGAGGGCTAGATTACAATGAGCAGTTCTTC,.,TRBD2,TRBJ2-1,TRBV15
CASSVNTGANEKLFF,TGTGCCAGCAGCGTAAACACAGGGGCTAATGAAAAACTGTTTTTT,.,TRBD1,TRBJ1-4,TRBV9
CASSVYGGHQPQHF,TGTGCCAGCAGCGTCTACGGGGGGCATCAGCCCCAGCATTTT,.,.,TRBJ1-5,TRBV2
CASSLGAGDSYEQYF,TGCGCCAGCAGCTTGGGGGCGGGAGATTCCTACGAGCAGTACTTC,.,TRBD2,TRBJ2-7,TRBV5-1
CASSSTGGLDPYEQYF,TGTGCCAGCAGCTCCACAGGAGGTTTAGATCCCTACGAGCAGTACTTC,.,.,TRBJ2-7,TRBV11-3
CASSLIPAGQNNEQFF,TGTGCCAGCAGCTTGATCCCAGCGGGACAAAACAATGAGCAGTTCTTC,once,.,TRBJ2-1,TRBV7-3
CASSESVYEQYF,TGCGCCAGCAGTGAGTCGGTATACGAGCAGTACTTC,.,.,TRBJ2-7,TRBV10-1
CASSPAGTGGHEQYF,TGTGCCAGCAGCCCTGCCGGGACAGGGGGCCACGAGCAGTACTTC,.,TRBD1,TRBJ2-7,TRBV9
CASSLGEDTGELFF,TGTGCCAGCAGCTTAGGGGAGGACACCGGGGAGCTGTTTTTT,once,.,TRBJ2-2,TRBV7-6
CASSHPRTGDSYEQYF,TGCGCCAGCAGCCACCCCAGGACAGGGGACTCCTACGAGCAGTACTTC,.,TRBD1,TRBJ2-7,TRBV4-1
CASSVDGSNQPQHF,TGTGCCAGCAGCGTAGATGGAAGCAATCAGCCCCAGCATTTT,.,.,TRBJ1-5,TRBV9
CASSMVRELKQPQHF,TGTGCCAGTAGTATGGTCCGGGAGCTCAAACAGCCCCAGCATTTT,.,.,TRBJ1-5,TRBV19
CASSQGPGQKNIQYF,TGTGCCAGCAGCCAGGGTCCGGGACAGAAAAACATTCAGTACTTC,.,TRBD1,TRBJ2-4,TRBV16
CASTNGGPGEQYF,TGTGCCAGCACAAACGGGGGGCCGGGCGAGCAGTACTTC,.,.,TRBJ2-7,TRBV27
CASSEGLTFQETQYF,TGTGCCAGCAGTGAAGGCTTGACGTTCCAAGAGACCCAGTACTTC,.,.,TRBJ2-5,TRBV2
CASSKDSSYEQYF,TGTGCCAGCAGCAAAGACAGTTCCTACGAGCAGTACTTC,.,.,TRBJ2-7,TRBV27
CASSYPRAGDGELFF,TGTGCCAGCAGTTACCCTAGAGCGGGAGACGGGGAGCTGTTTTTT,.,TRBD2,TRBJ2-2,TRBV6-5
CASSRTGLIVLDEQFF,TGTGCCAGCTCAAGGACAGGTTTAATAGTTTTGGATGAGCAGTTCTTC,.,TRBD1,TRBJ2-1,TRBV18
CASSYGNGAYEQYF,TGTGCCAGCAGTTACGGAAACGGGGCCTACGAGCAGTACTTC,once,.,TRBJ2-7,TRBV6-5
CASSFIAGDLYNEQFF,TGTGCCAGCAGCTTTATAGCGGGAGACCTCTACAATGAGCAGTTCTTC,.,TRBD2,TRBJ2-1,TRBV11-2
CASSLTGVGYNEQFF,TGTGCCAGCAGCTTGACAGGGGTTGGTTACAATGAGCAGTTCTTC,.,TRBD1,TRBJ2-1,TRBV28
CASSAYGNPDEKLFF,TGTGCCAGCAGCGCCTACGGGAACCCAGATGAAAAACTGTTTTTT,.,.,TRBJ1-4,TRBV9
CASSLASEQFF,TGTGCCAGCAGCTTGGCTTCAGAGCAGTTCTTC,.,.,TRBJ2-1,TRBV5-6
CASSISGTSEQFF,TGTGCCAGTAGTATTTCTGGGACAAGTGAGCAGTTCTTC,.,.,TRBJ2-1,TRBV19
CASSPRDGLQETQYF,TGTGCCAGCTCACCCCGGGACGGACTTCAAGAGACCCAGTACTTC,.,.,TRBJ2-5,TRBV18